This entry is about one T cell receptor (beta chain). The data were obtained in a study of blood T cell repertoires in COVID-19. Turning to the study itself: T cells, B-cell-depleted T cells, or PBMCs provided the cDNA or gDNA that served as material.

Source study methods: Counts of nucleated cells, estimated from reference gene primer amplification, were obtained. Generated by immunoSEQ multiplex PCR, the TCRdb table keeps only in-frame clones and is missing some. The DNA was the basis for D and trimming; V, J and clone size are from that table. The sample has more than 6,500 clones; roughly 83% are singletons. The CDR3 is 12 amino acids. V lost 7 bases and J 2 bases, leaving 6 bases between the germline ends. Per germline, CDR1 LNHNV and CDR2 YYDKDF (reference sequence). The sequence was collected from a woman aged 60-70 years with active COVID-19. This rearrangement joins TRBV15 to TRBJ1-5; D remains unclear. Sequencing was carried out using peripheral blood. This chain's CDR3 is CATTRGNQPQHF. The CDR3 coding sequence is TGTGCCACCACCCGGGGCAATCAGCCCCAGCATTTT.